This T cell receptor (beta chain) emerged from a study of T-cell memory formation after mild COVID-19. Regarding the study as a whole: The study detected some responding clones in pre-infection memory, suggesting cross-reactive memory joined.

Germline-derived CDR1 and CDR2 are SGDLS and YYNGEE. CDR3 length: 13 residues. The J segment lost 5 bases and the V segment lost 0 bases, leaving 2 bases of the junction unmatched. TCRdb fed the 5' RACE reads into MiXCR, producing one record per CDR3 protein. The sample holds under 400,000 distinct CDR3 sequences, around 27% seen once. This clonotype was picked up a small number of times. The antigen is unknown. The clonotype was recovered from an adult woman who had mild COVID-19 (a few samples of this study predate the infection). Cell type and time point are not known. Sample: PBMCs or a T cell subset sorted from them (not recorded which). The chain employs TRBV9 and TRBJ2-7; 7 nucleotides match TRBD2. CDR3 amino acids: CASSVGLAHEQYF. In DNA, the CDR3 is TGTGCCAGCAGCGTAGGACTAGCCCACGAGCAGTACTTC. The complete variable domain, with remaining parts taken from reference TRBV9 and TRBJ2-7, reads DSGVTQTPKHLITATGQRVTLRCSPRSGDLSVYWYQQSLDQGLQFLIQYYNGEERAKGNILERFSAQQFPDLHSELNLSSLELGDSALYFCASSVGLAHEQYFGPGTRLTVT.